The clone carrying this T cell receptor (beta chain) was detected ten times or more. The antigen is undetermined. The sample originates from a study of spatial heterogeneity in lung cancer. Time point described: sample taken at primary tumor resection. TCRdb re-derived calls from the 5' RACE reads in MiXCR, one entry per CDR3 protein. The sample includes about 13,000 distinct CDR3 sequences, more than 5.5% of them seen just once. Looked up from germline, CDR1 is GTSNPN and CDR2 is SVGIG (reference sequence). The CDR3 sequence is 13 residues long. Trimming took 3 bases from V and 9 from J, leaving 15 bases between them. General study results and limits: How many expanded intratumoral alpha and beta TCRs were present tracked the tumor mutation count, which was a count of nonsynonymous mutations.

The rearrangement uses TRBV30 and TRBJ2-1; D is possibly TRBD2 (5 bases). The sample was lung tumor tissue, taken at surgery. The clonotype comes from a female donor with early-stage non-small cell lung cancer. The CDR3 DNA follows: TGTGCCTGGAGCGCCGGGAAAGGCGCTGAGCAGTTCTTC. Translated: CAWSAGKGAEQFF.